This record concerns one T cell receptor (beta chain) sequence. This CDR3 region has 16 residues. With 0 bases removed from V and 2 bases from J, the gap between germline ends came to 11 bases. Germline CDR1 and CDR2: MNHEY and SVGAGI. Produced via immunoSEQ multiplex PCR; TCRdb's table is partial and in-frame only. The data hold tens of thousands of clones, with about 89% observed a single time. The sample comes from a study of OX40 agonist ivuxolimab in advanced cancers. The chain employs TRBV6-5 and TRBJ1-3, with D perhaps TRBD1 (6 bases). The sample here was CD4+ or CD8+ T cells sorted from blood, taken in a trial of the OX40 agonist ivuxolimab. The source of this sequence is an adult with an advanced solid tumor such as melanoma, head and neck, liver or kidney cancer. The CDR3 nucleotides read TGTGCCAGCAGTTACTCGTTGGGGGCAGCTGGAAACACCATATATTTT. Its protein is CASSYSLGAAGNTIYF.